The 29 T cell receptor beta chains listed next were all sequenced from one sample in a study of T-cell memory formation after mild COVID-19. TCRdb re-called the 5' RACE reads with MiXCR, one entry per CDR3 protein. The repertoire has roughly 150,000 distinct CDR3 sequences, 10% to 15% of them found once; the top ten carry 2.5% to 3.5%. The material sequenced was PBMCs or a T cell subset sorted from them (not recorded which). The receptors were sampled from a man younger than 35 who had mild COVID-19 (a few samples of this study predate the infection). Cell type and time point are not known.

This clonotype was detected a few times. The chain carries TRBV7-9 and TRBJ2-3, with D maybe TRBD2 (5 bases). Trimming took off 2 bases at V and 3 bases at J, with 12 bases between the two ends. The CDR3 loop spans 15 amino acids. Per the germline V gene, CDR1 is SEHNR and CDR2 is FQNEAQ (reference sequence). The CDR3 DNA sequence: TGTGCCAGCAGCTTAAGGACTGATCAAACAGATACGCAGTATTTT. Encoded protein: CASSLRTDQTDTQYF.

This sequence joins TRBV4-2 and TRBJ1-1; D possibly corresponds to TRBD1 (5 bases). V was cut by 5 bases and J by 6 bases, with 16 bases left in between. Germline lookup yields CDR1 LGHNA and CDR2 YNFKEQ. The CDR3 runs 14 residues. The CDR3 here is CASSTQRGWAEAFF. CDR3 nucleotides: TGTGCCAGCAGCACGCAACGGGGGTGGGCTGAAGCTTTCTTT.

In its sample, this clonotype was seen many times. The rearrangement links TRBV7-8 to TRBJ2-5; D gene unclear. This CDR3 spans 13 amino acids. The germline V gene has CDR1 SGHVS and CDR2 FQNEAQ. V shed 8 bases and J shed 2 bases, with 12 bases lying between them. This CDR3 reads CASFKGLQETQYF. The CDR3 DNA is TGTGCCAGCTTTAAAGGTCTGCAAGAGACCCAGTACTTC. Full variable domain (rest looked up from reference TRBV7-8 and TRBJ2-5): GAGVSQSPRYKVAKRGQDVALRCDPISGHVSLFWYQQALGQGPEFLTYFQNEAQLDKSGLPSDRFFAERPEGSVSTLKIQRTQQEDSAVYLCASFKGLQETQYFGPGTRLLVL.

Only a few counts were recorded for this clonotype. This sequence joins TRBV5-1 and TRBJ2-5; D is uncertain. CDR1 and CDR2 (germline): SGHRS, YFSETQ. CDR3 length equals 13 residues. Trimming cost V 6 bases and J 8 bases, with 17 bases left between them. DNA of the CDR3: TGCGCCAGCACACTGGGGTCCAGGTACACCCAGTACTTC. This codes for CASTLGSRYTQYF.

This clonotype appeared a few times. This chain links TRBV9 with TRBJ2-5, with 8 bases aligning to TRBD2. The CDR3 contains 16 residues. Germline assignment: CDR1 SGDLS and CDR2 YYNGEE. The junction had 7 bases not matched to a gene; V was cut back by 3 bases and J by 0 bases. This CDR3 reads CASSAYGGRYQETQYF. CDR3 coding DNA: TGTGCCAGCAGCGCATACGGCGGGAGGTACCAAGAGACCCAGTACTTC.

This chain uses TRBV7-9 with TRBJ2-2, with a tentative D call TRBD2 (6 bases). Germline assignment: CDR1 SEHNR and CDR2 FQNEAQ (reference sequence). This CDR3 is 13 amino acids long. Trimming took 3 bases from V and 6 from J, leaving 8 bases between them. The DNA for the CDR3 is TGTGCCAGCAGCTTCTGGGAGGCCGGGGAGCTGTTTTTT. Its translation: CASSFWEAGELFF.

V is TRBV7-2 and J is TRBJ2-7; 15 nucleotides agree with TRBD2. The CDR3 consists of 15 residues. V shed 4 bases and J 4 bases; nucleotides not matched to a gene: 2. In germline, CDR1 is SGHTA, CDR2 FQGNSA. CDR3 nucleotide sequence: TGTGCCAGCAGCTCGGGACTAGCGGGGGGTTACGAGCAGTACTTC. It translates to CASSSGLAGGYEQYF. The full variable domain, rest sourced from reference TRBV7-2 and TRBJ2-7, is GAGVSQSPSNKVTEKGKDVELRCDPISGHTALYWYRQSLGQGLEFLIYFQGNSAPDKSGLPSDRFSAERTGGSVSTLTIQRTQQEDSAVYLCASSSGLAGGYEQYFGPGTRLTVT.

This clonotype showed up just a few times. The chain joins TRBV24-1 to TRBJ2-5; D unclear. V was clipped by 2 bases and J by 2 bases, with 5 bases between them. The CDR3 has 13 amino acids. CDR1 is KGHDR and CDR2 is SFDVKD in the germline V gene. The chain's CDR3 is CATSDSDQETQYF. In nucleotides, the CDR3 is TGTGCCACCAGTGATTCGGATCAAGAGACCCAGTACTTC.

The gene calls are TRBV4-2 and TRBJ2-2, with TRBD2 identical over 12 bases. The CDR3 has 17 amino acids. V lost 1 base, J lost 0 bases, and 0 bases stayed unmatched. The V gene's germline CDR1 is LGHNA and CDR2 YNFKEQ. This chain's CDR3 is CASSQASGGANTGELFF. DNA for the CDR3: TGTGCCAGCAGCCAAGCTAGCGGGGGGGCGAACACCGGGGAGCTGTTTTTT.

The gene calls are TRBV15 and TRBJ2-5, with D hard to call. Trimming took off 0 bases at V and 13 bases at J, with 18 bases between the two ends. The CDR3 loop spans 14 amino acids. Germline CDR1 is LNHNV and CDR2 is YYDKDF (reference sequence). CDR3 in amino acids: CATSRDLVRTATYF. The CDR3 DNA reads TGTGCCACCAGCAGAGATTTAGTGAGAACTGCCACGTACTTC.

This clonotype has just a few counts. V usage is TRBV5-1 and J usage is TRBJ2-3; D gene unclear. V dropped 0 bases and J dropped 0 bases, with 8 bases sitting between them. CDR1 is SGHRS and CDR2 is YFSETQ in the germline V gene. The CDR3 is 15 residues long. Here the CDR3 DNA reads TGCGCCAGCAGCTTGGTCCCCTCGAGCACAGATACGCAGTATTTT. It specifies CASSLVPSSTDTQYF.

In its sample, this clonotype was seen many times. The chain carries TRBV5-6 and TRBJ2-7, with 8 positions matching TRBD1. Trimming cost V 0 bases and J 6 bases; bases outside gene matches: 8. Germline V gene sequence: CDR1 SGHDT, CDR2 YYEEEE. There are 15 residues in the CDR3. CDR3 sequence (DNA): TGTGCCAGCAGCTTGGCCCCCGGACAGGGTAGCGAGCAGTACGTC. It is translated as CASSLAPGQGSEQYV.

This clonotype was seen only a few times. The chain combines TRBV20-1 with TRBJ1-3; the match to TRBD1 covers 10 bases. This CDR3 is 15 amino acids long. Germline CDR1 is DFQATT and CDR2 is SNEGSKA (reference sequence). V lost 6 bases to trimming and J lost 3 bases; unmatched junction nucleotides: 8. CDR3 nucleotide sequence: TGCAGTGCCACGCGGGGACAGGGGATTGGAAACACCATATATTTT. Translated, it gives CSATRGQGIGNTIYF.

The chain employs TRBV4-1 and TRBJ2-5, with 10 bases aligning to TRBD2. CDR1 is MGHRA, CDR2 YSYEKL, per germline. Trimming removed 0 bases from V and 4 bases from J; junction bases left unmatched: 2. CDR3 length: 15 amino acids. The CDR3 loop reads CASSQDLAGVETQYF. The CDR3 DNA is TGCGCCAGCAGCCAAGATCTAGCGGGGGTAGAGACCCAGTACTTC.

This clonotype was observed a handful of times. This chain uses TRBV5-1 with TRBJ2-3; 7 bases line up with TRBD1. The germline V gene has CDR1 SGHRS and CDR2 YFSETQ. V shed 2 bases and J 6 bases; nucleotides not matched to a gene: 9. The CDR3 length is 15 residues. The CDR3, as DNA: TGCGCCAGCAGCTTTTTGGACAGGCAGAGGGATACGCAGTATTTT. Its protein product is CASSFLDRQRDTQYF.

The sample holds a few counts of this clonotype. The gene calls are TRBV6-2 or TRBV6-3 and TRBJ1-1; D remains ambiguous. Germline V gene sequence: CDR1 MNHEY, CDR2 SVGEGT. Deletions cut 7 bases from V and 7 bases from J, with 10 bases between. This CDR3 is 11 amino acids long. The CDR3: CASKGRGEAFF. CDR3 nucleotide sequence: TGTGCCAGCAAGGGTAGAGGTGAAGCTTTCTTT.

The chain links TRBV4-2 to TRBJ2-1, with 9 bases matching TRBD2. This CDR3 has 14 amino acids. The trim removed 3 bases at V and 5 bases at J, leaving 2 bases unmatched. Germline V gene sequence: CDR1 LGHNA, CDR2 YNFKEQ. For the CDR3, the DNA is TGTGCCAGCAGCCAGGGCGGGGGGGACAATGAGCAGTTCTTC. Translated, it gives CASSQGGGDNEQFF.

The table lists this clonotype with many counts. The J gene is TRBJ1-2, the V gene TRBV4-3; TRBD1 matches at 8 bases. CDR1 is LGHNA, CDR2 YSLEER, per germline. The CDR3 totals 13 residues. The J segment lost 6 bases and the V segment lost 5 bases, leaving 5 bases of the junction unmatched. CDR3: CASSSRTGNGYTF. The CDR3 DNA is TGCGCCAGCAGCTCCCGGACAGGGAATGGCTACACCTTC.

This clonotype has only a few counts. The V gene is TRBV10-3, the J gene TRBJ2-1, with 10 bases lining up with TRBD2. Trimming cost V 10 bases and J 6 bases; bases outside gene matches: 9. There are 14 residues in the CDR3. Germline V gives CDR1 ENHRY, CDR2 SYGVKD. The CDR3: CATEVSGGFNEQFF. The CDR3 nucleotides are TGTGCCACCGAGGTTAGCGGGGGGTTCAATGAGCAGTTCTTC.

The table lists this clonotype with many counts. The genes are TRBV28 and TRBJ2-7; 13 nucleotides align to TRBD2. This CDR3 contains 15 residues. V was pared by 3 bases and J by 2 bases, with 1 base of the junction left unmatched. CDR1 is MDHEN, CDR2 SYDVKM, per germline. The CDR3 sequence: CASSLGLAGTYEQYF. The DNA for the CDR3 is TGTGCCAGCAGTTTGGGACTAGCGGGGACCTACGAGCAGTACTTC. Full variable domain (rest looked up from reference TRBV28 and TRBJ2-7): DVKVTQSSRYLVKRTGEKVFLECVQDMDHENMFWYRQDPGLGLRLIYFSYDVKMKEKGDIPEGYSVSREKKERFSLILESASTNQTSMYLCASSLGLAGTYEQYFGPGTRLTVT.

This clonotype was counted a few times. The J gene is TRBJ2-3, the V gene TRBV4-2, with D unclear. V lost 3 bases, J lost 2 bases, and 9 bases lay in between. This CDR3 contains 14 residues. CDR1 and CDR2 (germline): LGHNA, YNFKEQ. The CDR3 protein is CASSHRSITDTQYF. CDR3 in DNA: TGTGCCAGCAGCCACAGGAGCATCACAGATACGCAGTATTTT.

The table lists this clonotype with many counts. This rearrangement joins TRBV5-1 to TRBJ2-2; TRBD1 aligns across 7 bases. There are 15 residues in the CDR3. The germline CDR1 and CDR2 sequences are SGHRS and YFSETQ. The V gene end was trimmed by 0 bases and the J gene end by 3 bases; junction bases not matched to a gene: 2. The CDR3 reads CASSLAGTDTGELFF. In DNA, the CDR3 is TGCGCCAGCAGCTTGGCCGGGACAGACACCGGGGAGCTGTTTTTT.

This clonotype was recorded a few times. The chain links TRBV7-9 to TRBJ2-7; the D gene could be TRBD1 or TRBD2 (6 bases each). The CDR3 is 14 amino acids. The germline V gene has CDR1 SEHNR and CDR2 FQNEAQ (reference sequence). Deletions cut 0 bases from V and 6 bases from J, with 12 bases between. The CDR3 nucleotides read TGTGCCAGCAGCTTAGCGTATCCGGGGGCCGAGCAGTACGTC. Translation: CASSLAYPGAEQYV.

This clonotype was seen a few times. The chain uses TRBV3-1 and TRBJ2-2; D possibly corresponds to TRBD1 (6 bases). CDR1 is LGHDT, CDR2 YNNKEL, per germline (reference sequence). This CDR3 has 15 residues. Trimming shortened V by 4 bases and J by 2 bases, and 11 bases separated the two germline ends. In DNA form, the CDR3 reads TGTGCCAGCAGCCTGGCAGGGACAAACACCGGGGAGCTGTTTTTT. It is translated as CASSLAGTNTGELFF. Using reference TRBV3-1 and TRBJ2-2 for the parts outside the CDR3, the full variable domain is DTAVSQTPKYLVTQMGNDKSIKCEQNLGHDTMYWYKQDSKKFLKIMFSYNNKELIINETVPNRFSPKSPDKAHLNLHINSLELGDSAVYFCASSLAGTNTGELFFGEGSRLTVL.

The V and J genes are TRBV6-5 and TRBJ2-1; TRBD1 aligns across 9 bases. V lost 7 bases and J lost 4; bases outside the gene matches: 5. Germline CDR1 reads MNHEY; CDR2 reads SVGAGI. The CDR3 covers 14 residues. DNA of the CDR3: TGTGCCAGCACCGTGGACAGGGGATACAATGAGCAGTTCTTC. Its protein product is CASTVDRGYNEQFF.

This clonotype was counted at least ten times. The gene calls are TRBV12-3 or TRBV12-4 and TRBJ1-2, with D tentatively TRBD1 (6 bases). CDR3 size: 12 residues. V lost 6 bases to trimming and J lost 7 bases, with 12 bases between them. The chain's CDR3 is CASSRDNRGYTF. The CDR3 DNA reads TGTGCCAGCAGCCGGGACAATCGTGGCTACACCTTC.

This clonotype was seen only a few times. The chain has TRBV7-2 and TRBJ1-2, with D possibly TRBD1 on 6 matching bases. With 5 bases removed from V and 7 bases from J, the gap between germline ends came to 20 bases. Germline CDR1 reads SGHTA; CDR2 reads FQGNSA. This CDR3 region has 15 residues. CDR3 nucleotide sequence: TGTGCCAGCAGCCTAGGGACAAGCCGCCTAGTTGGCTACACCTTC. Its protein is CASSLGTSRLVGYTF.

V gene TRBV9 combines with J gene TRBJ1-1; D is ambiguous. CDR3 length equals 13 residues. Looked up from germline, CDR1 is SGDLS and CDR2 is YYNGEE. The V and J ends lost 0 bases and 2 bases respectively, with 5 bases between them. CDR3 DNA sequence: TGTGCCAGCAGCGTAGGGACCAACACTGAAGCTTTCTTT. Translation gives CASSVGTNTEAFF.

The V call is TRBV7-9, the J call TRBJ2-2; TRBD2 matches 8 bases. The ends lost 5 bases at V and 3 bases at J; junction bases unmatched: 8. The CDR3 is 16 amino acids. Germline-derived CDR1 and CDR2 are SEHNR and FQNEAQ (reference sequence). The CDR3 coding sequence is TGTGCCAGCAGCCGACGTAGCGGGGTCGACACCGGGGAGCTGTTTTTT. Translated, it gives CASSRRSGVDTGELFF.